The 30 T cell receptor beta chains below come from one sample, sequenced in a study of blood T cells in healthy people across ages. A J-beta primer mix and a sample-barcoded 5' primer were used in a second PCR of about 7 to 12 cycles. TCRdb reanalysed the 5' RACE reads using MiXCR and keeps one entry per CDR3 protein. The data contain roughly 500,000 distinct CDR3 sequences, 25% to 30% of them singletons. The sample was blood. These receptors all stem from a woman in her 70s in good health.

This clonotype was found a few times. The CDR3 DNA sequence: TGTGCCAGCAGCGAAGGGTCCGGTTCCTACAATGAGCAGTTCTTC. Translation gives CASSEGSGSYNEQFF. V gene TRBV7-9 combines with J gene TRBJ2-1; D remains ambiguous. This CDR3 contains 15 residues. V gave up 5 bases and J gave up 1 base, with 12 bases separating them. Germline V gene sequence: CDR1 SEHNR, CDR2 FQNEAQ (reference sequence).

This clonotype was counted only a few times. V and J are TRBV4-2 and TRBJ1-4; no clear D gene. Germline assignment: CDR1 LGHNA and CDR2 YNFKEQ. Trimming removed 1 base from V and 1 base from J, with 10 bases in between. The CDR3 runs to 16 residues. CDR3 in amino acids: CASSQGMAGTNEKLFF. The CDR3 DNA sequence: TGTGCCAGCAGCCAAGGGATGGCGGGAACTAATGAAAAACTGTTTTTT.

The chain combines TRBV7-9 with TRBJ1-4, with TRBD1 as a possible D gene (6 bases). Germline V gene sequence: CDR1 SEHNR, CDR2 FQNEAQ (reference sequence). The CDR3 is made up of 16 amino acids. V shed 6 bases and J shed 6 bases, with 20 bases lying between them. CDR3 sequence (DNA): TGTGCCAGCAGTTACCTCCAGGGGCAAGGGGATGAAAAACTGTTTTTT. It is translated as CASSYLQGQGDEKLFF.

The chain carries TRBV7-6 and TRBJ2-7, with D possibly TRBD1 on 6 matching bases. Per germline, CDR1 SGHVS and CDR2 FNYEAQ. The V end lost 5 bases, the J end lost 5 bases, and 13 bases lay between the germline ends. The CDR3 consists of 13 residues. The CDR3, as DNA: TGTGCCAGCAGCCACAGGGTCCGGAACGAGCAGTACTTC. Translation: CASSHRVRNEQYF.

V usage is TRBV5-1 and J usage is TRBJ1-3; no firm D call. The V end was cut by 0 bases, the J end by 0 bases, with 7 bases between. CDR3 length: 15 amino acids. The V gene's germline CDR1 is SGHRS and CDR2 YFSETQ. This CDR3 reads CASSLDVSSGNTIYF. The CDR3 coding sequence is TGCGCCAGCAGCTTGGACGTAAGCTCTGGAAACACCATATATTTT. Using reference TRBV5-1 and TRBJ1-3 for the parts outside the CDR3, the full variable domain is KAGVTQTPRYLIKTRGQQVTLSCSPISGHRSVSWYQQTPGQGLQFLFEYFSETQRNKGNFPGRFSGRQFSNSRSEMNVSTLELGDSALYLCASSLDVSSGNTIYFGEGSWLTVV.

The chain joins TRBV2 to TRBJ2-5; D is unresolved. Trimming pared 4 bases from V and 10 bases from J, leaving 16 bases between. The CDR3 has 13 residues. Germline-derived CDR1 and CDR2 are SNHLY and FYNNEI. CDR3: CASSGARRSSQYF. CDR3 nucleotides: TGTGCCAGCAGTGGAGCGCGGCGGTCTAGCCAGTACTTC. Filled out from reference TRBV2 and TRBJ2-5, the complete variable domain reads EPEVTQTPSHQVTQMGQEVILRCVPISNHLYFYWYRQILGQKVEFLVSFYNNEISEKSEIFDDQFSVERPDGSNFTLKIRSTKLEDSAMYFCASSGARRSSQYFGPGTRLLVL.

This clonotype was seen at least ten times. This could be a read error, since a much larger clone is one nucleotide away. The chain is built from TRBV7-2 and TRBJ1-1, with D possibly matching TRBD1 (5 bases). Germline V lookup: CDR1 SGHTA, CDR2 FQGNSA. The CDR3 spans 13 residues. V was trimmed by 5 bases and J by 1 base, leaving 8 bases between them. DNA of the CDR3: TGTGCCAGCAGCCGAGGACAGAACACTGAAGCTTTCTTT. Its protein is CASSRGQNTEAFF.

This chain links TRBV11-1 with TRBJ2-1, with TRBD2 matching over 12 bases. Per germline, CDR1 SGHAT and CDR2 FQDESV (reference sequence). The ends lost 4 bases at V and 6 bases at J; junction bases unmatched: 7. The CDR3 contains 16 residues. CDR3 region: CASSSSSGRGSNEQFF. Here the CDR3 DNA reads TGTGCCAGCAGCTCCTCTAGCGGGAGGGGGAGCAATGAGCAGTTCTTC.

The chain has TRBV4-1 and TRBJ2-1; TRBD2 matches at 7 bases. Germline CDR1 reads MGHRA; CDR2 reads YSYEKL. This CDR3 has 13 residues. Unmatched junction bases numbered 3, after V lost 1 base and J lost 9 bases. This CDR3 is CASSQVPSGEQFF. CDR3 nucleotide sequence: TGCGCCAGCAGCCAAGTTCCTAGCGGTGAGCAGTTCTTC.

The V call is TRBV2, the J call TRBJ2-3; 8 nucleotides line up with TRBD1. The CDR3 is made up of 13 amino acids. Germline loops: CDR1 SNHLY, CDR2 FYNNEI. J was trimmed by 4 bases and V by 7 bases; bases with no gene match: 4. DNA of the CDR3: TGTGCCAGCACGAACAGGGGGGCAGATACGCAGTATTTT. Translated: CASTNRGADTQYF.

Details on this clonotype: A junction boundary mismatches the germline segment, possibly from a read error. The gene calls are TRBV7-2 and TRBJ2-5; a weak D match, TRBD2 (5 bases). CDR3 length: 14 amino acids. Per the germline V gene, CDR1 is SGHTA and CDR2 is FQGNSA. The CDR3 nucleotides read TGCGCCAGCAGCTTAGAGGGATGGGAAGAGACCCAGTACTTC. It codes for CASSLEGWEETQYF. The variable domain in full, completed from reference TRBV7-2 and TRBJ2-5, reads GAGVSQSPSNKVTEKGKDVELRCDPISGHTALYWYRQSLGQGLEFLIYFQGNSAPDKSGLPSDRFSAERTGGSVSTLTIQRTQQEDSAVYLCASSLEGWEETQYFGPGTRLLVL.

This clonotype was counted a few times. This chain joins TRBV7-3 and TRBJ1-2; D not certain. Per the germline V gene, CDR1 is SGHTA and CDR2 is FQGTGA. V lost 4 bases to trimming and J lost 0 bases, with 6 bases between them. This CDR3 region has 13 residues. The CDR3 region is CASSSRANYGYTF. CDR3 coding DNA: TGTGCCAGCAGCTCAAGAGCTAACTATGGCTACACCTTC.

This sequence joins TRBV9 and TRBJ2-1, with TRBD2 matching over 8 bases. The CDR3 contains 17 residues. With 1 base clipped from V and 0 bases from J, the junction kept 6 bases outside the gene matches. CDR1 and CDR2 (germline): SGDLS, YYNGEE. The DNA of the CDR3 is TGTGCCAGCAGCGTACAAGCGGGGGCGAGCTCCTACAATGAGCAGTTCTTC. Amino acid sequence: CASSVQAGASSYNEQFF.

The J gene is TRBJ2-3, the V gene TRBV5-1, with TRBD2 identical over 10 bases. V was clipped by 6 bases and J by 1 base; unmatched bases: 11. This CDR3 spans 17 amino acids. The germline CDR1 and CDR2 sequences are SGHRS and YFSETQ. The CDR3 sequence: CASTGGSGGSRTDTQYF. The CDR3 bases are TGCGCCAGCACCGGGGGTAGCGGGGGGTCCCGCACAGATACGCAGTATTTT.

In DNA, the CDR3 is TGTGCCAGCAGCGTCCGGCAGGGTCCAACTAATGAAAAACTGTTTTTT. Protein product: CASSVRQGPTNEKLFF. The V and J genes are TRBV4-2 and TRBJ1-4; a weak D match, TRBD1 (5 bases). CDR1 is LGHNA, CDR2 YNFKEQ, per germline. Trimming cost V 5 bases and J 0 bases, with 13 bases left between them. The CDR3 consists of 16 residues.

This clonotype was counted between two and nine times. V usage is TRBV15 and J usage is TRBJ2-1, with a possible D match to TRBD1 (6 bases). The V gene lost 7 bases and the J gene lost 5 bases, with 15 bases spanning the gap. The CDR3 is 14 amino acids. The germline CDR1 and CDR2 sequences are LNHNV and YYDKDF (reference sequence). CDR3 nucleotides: TGTGCCACCAAGGGGGTAATTTTTGACAATGAGCAGTTCTTC. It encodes CATKGVIFDNEQFF.

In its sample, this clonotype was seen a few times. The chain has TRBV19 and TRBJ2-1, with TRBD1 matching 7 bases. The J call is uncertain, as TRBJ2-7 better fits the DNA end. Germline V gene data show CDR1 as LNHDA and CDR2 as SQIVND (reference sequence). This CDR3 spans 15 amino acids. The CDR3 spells CASSIGDSSSYEQYF. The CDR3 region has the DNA TGTGCCAGTAGTATAGGGGACAGCAGCTCCTACGAGCAGTACTTC.

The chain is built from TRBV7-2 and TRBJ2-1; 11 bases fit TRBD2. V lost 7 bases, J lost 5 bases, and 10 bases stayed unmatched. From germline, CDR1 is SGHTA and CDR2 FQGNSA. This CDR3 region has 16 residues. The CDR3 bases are TGTGCCAGCACCAGACTCGGGACTAGCGGAAACAATGAGCAGTTCTTC. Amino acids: CASTRLGTSGNNEQFF.

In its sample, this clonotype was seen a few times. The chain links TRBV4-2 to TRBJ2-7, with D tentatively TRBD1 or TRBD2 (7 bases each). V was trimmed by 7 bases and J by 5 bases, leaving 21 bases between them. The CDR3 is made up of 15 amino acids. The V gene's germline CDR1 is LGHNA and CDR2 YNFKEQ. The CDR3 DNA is TGTGCCAGCACCCAGGGGGGGAAAGTAAGAAACGAGCAGTACTTC. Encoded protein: CASTQGGKVRNEQYF.

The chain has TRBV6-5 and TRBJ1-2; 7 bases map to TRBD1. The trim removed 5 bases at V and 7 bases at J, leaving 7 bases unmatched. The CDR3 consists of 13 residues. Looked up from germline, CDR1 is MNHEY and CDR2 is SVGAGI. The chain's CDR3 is CASSHRDSGGYTF. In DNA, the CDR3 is TGTGCCAGCAGTCACCGGGACAGCGGTGGCTACACCTTC.

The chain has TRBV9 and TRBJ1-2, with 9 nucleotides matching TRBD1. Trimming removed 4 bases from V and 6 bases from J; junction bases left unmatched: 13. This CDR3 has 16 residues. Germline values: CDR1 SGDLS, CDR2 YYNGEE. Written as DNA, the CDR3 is TGTGCCAGCAGCCCCGGCCTCGACAGGGGGTGGGATGGCTACACCTTC. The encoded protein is CASSPGLDRGWDGYTF.

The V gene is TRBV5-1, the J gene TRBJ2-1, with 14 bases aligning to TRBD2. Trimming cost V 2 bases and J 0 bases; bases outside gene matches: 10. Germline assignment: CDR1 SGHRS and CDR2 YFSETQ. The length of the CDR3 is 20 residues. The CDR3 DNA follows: TGCGCCAGCAGCTTCCCGGGACTAGCGGGGGCTCCGAGCTCCTACAATGAGCAGTTCTTC. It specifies CASSFPGLAGAPSSYNEQFF.

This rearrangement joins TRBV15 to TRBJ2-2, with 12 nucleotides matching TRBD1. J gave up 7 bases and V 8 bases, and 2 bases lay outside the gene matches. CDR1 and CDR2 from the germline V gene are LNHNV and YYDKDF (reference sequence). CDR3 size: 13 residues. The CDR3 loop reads CATGTGGFGELFF. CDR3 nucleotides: TGTGCCACCGGGACAGGGGGCTTCGGGGAGCTGTTTTTT. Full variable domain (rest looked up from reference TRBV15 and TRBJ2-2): DAMVIQNPRYQVTQFGKPVTLSCSQTLNHNVMYWYQQKSSQAPKLLFHYYDKDFNNEADTPDNFQSRRPNTSFCFLDIRSPGLGDTAMYLCATGTGGFGELFFGEGSRLTVL.

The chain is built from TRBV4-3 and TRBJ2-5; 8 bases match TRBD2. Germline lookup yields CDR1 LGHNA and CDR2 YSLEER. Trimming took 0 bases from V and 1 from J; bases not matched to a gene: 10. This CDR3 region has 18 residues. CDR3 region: CASSQDRSGGATQETQYF. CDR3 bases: TGCGCCAGCAGCCAAGATAGGAGCGGGGGCGCCACCCAAGAGACCCAGTACTTC.

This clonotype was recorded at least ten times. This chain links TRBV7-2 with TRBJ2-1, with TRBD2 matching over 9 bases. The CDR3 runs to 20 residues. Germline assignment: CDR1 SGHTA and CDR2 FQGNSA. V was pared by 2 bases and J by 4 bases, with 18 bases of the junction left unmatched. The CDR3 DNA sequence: TGTGCCAGCAGCTTATGGTCGATAGCGGGGGCGTCGAAATATTACAATGAGCAGTTCTTC. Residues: CASSLWSIAGASKYYNEQFF.

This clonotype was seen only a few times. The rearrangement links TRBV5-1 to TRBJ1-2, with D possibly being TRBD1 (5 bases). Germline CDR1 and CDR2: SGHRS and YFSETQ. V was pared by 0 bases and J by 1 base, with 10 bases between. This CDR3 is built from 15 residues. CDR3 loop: CASSLGQSVNYGYTF. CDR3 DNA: TGCGCCAGCAGCTTGGGACAGAGCGTTAACTATGGCTACACCTTC. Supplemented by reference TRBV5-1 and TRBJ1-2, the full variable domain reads KAGVTQTPRYLIKTRGQQVTLSCSPISGHRSVSWYQQTPGQGLQFLFEYFSETQRNKGNFPGRFSGRQFSNSRSEMNVSTLELGDSALYLCASSLGQSVNYGYTFGSGTRLTVV.

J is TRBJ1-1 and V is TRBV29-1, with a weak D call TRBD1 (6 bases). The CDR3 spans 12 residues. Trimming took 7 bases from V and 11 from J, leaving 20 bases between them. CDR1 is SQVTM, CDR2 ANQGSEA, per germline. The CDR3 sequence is CSASAGAGVAFF. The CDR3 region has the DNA TGCAGCGCCAGTGCGGGGGCGGGTGTGGCTTTCTTT.

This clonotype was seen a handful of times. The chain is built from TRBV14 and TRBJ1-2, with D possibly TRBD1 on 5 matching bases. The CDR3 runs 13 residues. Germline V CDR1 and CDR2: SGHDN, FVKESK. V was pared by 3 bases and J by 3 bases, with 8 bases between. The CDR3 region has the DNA TGTGCCAGCAGCCAGCCAGGGTACTATGGCTACACCTTC. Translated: CASSQPGYYGYTF.

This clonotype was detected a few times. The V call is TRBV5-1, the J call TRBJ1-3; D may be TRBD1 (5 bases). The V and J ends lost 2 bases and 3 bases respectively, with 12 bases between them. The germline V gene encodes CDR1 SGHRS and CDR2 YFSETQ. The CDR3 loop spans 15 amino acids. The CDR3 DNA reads TGCGCCAGCAGCTTAGGTGGGGGAGATGGAAACACCATATATTTT. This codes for CASSLGGGDGNTIYF.

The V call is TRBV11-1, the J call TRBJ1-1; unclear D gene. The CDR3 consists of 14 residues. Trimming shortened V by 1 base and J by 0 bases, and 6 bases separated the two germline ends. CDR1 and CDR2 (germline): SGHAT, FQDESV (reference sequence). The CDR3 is CASSLVSMNTEAFF. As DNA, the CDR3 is TGTGCCAGCAGCTTAGTTAGTATGAACACTGAAGCTTTCTTT. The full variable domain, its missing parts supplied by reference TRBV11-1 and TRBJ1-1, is EAEVAQSPRYKITEKSQAVAFWCDPISGHATLYWYRQILGQGPELLVQFQDESVVDDSQLPKDRFSAERLKGVDSTLKIQPAELGDSAMYLCASSLVSMNTEAFFGQGTRLTVV.